This is a list of T cell receptor beta chains from one sample in a study of blood T cell repertoires in COVID-19. The repertoire was sequenced with immunoSEQ multiplex PCR; TCRdb's copy has only in-frame clones and lacks some. The sample holds roughly 200,000 clones; roughly 85% are singletons and the top ten take roughly 6%. Sequencing was performed on PBMCs or T cells enriched from blood (not recorded which). The receptors shown here come from a man in his forties who had recovered from COVID-19. CDR3s include the opening cysteine and the closing phenylalanine or tryptophan. D genes are given only for firm matches. A row's size may be missing; if present it is once, few, many or a size class.

CDR3 protein	CDR3 DNA	clone size	V gene	J gene	D gene
CASSLDRNQPQHF	TGTGCCAGCTCATTGGACAGGAATCAGCCCCAGCATTTT	.	TRBV18	TRBJ1-5	TRBD1
CASSLERAGANTDTQYF	TGTGCCAGCAGCTTAGAAAGAGCTGGGGCTAACACAGATACGCAGTATTTT	medium-sized	TRBV11-2	TRBJ2-3	.
CASSRGQPGELFF	TGTGCCAGCAGCCGCGGACAGCCCGGGGAGCTGTTTTTT	.	TRBV3-1/TRBV3-2	TRBJ2-2	.
CASSQEGTGAGYNEQFF	TGTGCCAGCAGCCAAGAGGGGACAGGGGCAGGGTACAATGAGCAGTTCTTC	.	TRBV4-2	TRBJ2-1	TRBD1
CASSGSSGVGPQHF	TGTGCCAGTAGTGGCAGTTCGGGGGTCGGGCCCCAGCATTTT	.	TRBV19	TRBJ1-5	.
CASSYDTPNTGELFF	TGTGCCAGCAGTTACGACACCCCGAACACCGGGGAGCTGTTTTTT	.	TRBV6-5	TRBJ2-2	.
CASSPSSGDTGELFF	TGTGCCAGCTCACCATCCAGCGGGGACACCGGGGAGCTGTTTTTT	.	TRBV18	TRBJ2-2	TRBD2
CASSQVAEASGSYEQYF	TGTGCCAGCAGCCAAGTAGCGGAGGCTAGCGGTTCCTACGAGCAGTACTTC	.	TRBV4-2	TRBJ2-7	TRBD2
CASSEQGPSTDTQYF	TGTGCCAGCAGTGAACAGGGGCCTAGCACAGATACGCAGTATTTT	.	TRBV2	TRBJ2-3	.
CASSEINYQETQYF	TGTGCCAGCAGTGAAATAAACTACCAAGAGACCCAGTACTTC	.	TRBV6-1	TRBJ2-5	.
CASSSSPAANQPQHF	TGCGCCAGCAGTTCCTCCCCCGCGGCCAATCAGCCCCAGCATTTT	few	TRBV10-2	TRBJ1-5	.
CASSLVGTNNEQFF	TGTGCCAGCAGCTTGGTTGGGACAAACAATGAGCAGTTCTTC	.	TRBV5-6	TRBJ2-1	.
CASSRGTTEAFF	TGTGCCAGCAGTCGGGGTACCACTGAAGCTTTCTTT	.	TRBV28	TRBJ1-1	.
CASLGRGAKNIQYF	TGTGCCAGCTTAGGTAGGGGAGCCAAAAACATTCAGTACTTC	.	TRBV2	TRBJ2-4	.
CATSRVGETQYF	TGTGCCACCAGCAGAGTCGGAGAGACCCAGTACTTC	.	TRBV15	TRBJ2-5	.
CASSQVGGPRRLFF	TGCGCCAGCAGCCAAGTGGGAGGACCTAGGAGGCTGTTTTTT	.	TRBV4-1	TRBJ2-2	.
CAGNWETNQPQHF	TGTGCCGGGAATTGGGAGACCAATCAGCCCCAGCATTTT	.	TRBV30	TRBJ1-5	.
CASSFATGTEQYF	TGTGCCAGCAGCTTTGCGACAGGGACCGAGCAGTACTTC	.	TRBV5-8	TRBJ2-7	TRBD1
CASSPRTGGAYNEQFF	TGTGCCAGCAGCCCCCGAACAGGGGGCGCCTACAATGAGCAGTTCTTC	.	TRBV9	TRBJ2-1	TRBD1
CASSLRLGDREEAFF	TGTGCCAGCAGCTTAAGATTGGGGGATCGGGAGGAAGCTTTCTTT	once	TRBV7-9	TRBJ1-1	.
CASRTVSSYNEQFF	TGTGCCAGCAGGACAGTTAGCTCCTACAATGAGCAGTTCTTC	.	TRBV5-6	TRBJ2-1	.
CASSSQTGVNEQYF	TGTGCCAGCAGCTCGCAGACAGGGGTAAACGAGCAGTACTTC	.	TRBV7-9	TRBJ2-7	TRBD1
CASRHRQGTDTQYF	TGTGCCAGCAGGCATAGACAGGGAACAGATACGCAGTATTTT	.	TRBV28	TRBJ2-3	TRBD1
CASSLEHRPGYTF	TGTGCCAGCAGCTTGGAGCACAGGCCAGGCTACACCTTC	.	TRBV5-5	TRBJ1-2	.
CASSATLLNTEAFF	TGTGCCAGCAGCGCCACCCTACTAAACACTGAAGCTTTCTTT	.	TRBV9	TRBJ1-1	.
CASSLHSSSPLHF	TGTGCCAGCAGTTTACACAGTAGTTCACCCCTCCACTTT	.	TRBV12-3/TRBV12-4	TRBJ1-6	.
CASSLGGQAYEQYF	TGTGCCAGCAGCTTAGGGGGACAGGCCTACGAGCAGTACTTC	.	TRBV13	TRBJ2-7	TRBD1
CASSGTGGEKLFF	TGTGCCAGCAGTGGGACAGGAGGCGAAAAACTGTTTTTT	.	TRBV12-3/TRBV12-4	TRBJ1-4	TRBD1
CAGSYSVEETQYF	TGTGCCGGCAGTTACTCTGTAGAAGAGACCCAGTACTTC	.	TRBV6-5	TRBJ2-5	.
CASSPGLAGEVYNEQFF	TGTGCCAGCAGCCCGGGACTAGCGGGGGAGGTTTACAATGAGCAGTTCTTC	.	TRBV11-2	TRBJ2-1	TRBD2
CASSQGTVSYEQYF	TGCGCCAGCAGCCAAGGGACTGTTTCCTACGAGCAGTACTTC	once	TRBV5-1	TRBJ2-7	.
CAISEPVTPRQFF	TGTGCCATCAGTGAGCCAGTCACCCCAAGGCAGTTCTTC	few	TRBV10-3	TRBJ2-1	.
CASTPLRQRPNTGELFF	TGTGCCAGTACCCCTCTTCGACAGCGCCCGAACACCGGGGAGCTGTTTTTT	.	TRBV19	TRBJ2-2	.
CASSYWGLAGNEQYF	TGTGCCAGCAGTTACTGGGGACTAGCGGGAAACGAGCAGTACTTC	.	TRBV6-5	TRBJ2-7	TRBD2
CASSLGQTTYEQYF	TGTGCCAGCAGCTTGGGACAGACAACTTACGAGCAGTACTTC	.	TRBV13	TRBJ2-7	TRBD1
CASSPTWDSSYEQYF	TGTGCCAGCAGCCCTACCTGGGACAGCTCCTACGAGCAGTACTTC	.	TRBV5-5	TRBJ2-7	TRBD1
CASSPWGAGDPYNEQFF	TGTGCCAGCAGTCCCTGGGGAGCGGGGGACCCCTACAATGAGCAGTTCTTC	few	TRBV6-6	TRBJ2-1	TRBD2
CATSGLTSGEIYNEQFF	TGTGCCACCAGTGGCCTGACTAGCGGGGAAATCTACAATGAGCAGTTCTTC	.	TRBV24-1	TRBJ2-1	TRBD2
CASSLGASGGFQETQYF	TGTGCCAGCAGCTTGGGAGCTAGCGGGGGATTCCAAGAGACCCAGTACTTC	.	TRBV5-4	TRBJ2-5	TRBD2
CAWSRDRGYGYTF	TGTGCCTGGAGCCGGGACAGGGGTTATGGCTACACCTTC	.	TRBV30	TRBJ1-2	TRBD1
CASSRTGGEKLFF	TGTGCCAGCAGCCGGACAGGGGGTGAAAAACTGTTTTTT	.	TRBV9	TRBJ1-4	TRBD1
CASSLGRDTEAFF	TGTGCCAGCAGTTTGGGCAGGGACACTGAAGCTTTCTTT	.	TRBV27	TRBJ1-1	.
CASGPPGGDGYTF	TGTGCCAGCGGACCCCCGGGGGGAGATGGCTACACCTTC	.	TRBV7-2	TRBJ1-2	.
CASSPLPKAGVRAEAFF	TGTGCCAGTAGCCCCTTGCCCAAGGCCGGTGTGCGGGCTGAAGCTTTCTTT	.	TRBV19	TRBJ1-1	.
CAINERGGLNTEAFF	TGTGCCATCAATGAGAGAGGGGGACTGAACACTGAAGCTTTCTTT	.	TRBV10-3	TRBJ1-1	.